Listed here is a single T cell receptor (beta chain). Its recognized antigen is unknown. Base-call qualities are not available, and no considerably larger clone is one nucleotide away. TCRbeta CDR3 regions were amplified from genomic DNA by means of the immunoSEQ Assay, a bias-controlled multiplex PCR. In the paper's pipeline: Nucleated cell counts per sample were estimated from amplification of reference gene primers within the assay. To quantify the absolute abundance of each unique TCRbeta CDR3 rearrangement, sequence reads were collapsed and filtered. For each sample, productive Simpson clonality was calculated as the square root of Simpson's diversity index over productive rearrangements. Held by TCRdb, this immuneACCESS table contains in-frame sequences only and omits some clones. Under half of the omission traces to an unresolved V gene where checked; the cause of the rest is unknown. The V and J calls and clone size come from that table; D and trimming were worked out from the DNA. Within this sample are around 50,000 clones, with 80% to 90% of them counted one time only. The top ten hold 7.8% of the sample.

CDR1 and CDR2, looked up from the germline V gene (reference sequence), are LNHDA and SQIVND. From its cysteine to its phenylalanine, the CDR3 spans 12 amino acids. Only the CDR3 DNA stays, 36 bases, in frame from base 1. Cut back by 7 bases and 9 bases, the V and J ends lie 13 bases apart. Whole blood was collected in K2EDTA tubes by collaborating institutions according to the institutions' own protocols. For TCRbeta analysis, collaborators shipped samples in one of three forms: frozen whole blood, isolated PBMCs, or DNA extracted from either of those sample types. This specimen belongs to a study of blood T cell repertoires in COVID-19 (dated by TCRdb to the early 2020s). The study in broad terms: Collaborator samples came from the United States, Italy and Spain and covered acute and convalescent phases of COVID-19. The prospective study material was composed of cDNA or gDNA derived from T cells, B-cell-depleted T cells, or PBMCs. Subjects who had been exposed to COVID-19, were actively infected with it, or had recovered from it provided the deeply sampled blood TCRbeta repertoires that made up the dataset. The repertoires were released in a freely available public database intended as a resource for research on the immune response to SARS-CoV-2. Samples came from the ongoing ImmuneRACE study (first 160 participants) plus 1,254 subjects from 6 global collaborators. The sample metadata nearly always contained a de-identified subject ID, COVID-19 status, age in years and sex. Where available, HLA class I and class II types were taken from metadata supplied by the sample provider and were not determined by assay-based typing.

What the authors observed across the whole study: Clinical and demographic metadata were provided uncurated, with the amount varying by source and participant.

The sequence links TRBV19 to TRBJ1-5; TRBD1 might be the D gene, on 6 matching bases. The sequencing sample was made of peripheral blood. This receptor was obtained from a man over 45 with active COVID-19. The nucleotides read TGTGCCAGTACCCCCGAGGGGGTGCCCCAGCATTTT. Its product reads: CASTPEGVPQHF.